This T cell receptor beta chain was documented in a study of blood T cell repertoires in COVID-19. Study details: COVID-19 samples, acute and convalescent, were from the United States, Italy and Spain. The cDNA or gDNA used as material had been derived from T cells, B-cell-depleted T cells, or PBMCs.

Enrollment of patients from Seattle took place during active infection, with longitudinal follow-up. In the original processing: Researchers report that nucleated cell counts were estimated from reference gene primer amplification. TCRdb keeps only in-frame clones here, not all; method: immunoSEQ multiplex PCR. D and trimming were read from the DNA, whereas the V and J calls and clone size are those reported in that table. The sample has hundreds of thousands of clones, approximately 88% seen once. This clonotype was sampled from a woman aged 25 to 39 with COVID-19, enrolled during active disease. The sample taken for sequencing was peripheral blood.

The DNA for the CDR3 is TGTGCCAGCAGCCGACTACCAGTAGCCAAAAACATTCAGTACTTC. This gives the protein CASSRLPVAKNIQYF. The rearrangement links TRBV11-3 to TRBJ2-4; the D gene is possibly TRBD2 (5 bases). CDR3 length equals 15 residues. The V and J ends lost 5 bases and 0 bases respectively, with 11 bases between them. CDR1 and CDR2 (germline): SGHNT, YENEEA.